The rows below give T cell receptor beta chains drawn from one sample of a study of cytomegalovirus exposure and HLA in healthy donors. TCRdb's copy holds only in-frame clones and misses some; the assay was immunoSEQ multiplex PCR. The table has some 140,000 clones, 80% seen once; the top ten hold approximately 1.3%. The sequenced sample was PBMCs. These receptors were taken from a male donor in good health and CMV-seropositive. Both conserved end residues are part of each CDR3. A D gene is named only where the DNA matches it firmly. Size is omitted from some rows. Given values are once, few, many or a class for expanded clones.

v_call	j_call	d_call	clone_size	cdr3_aa	cdr3_nt
TRBV5-8	TRBJ1-2	NA	NA	CASSRTVNYGYTF	TGTGCCAGCAGCCGGACAGTCAACTATGGCTACACCTTC
TRBV29-1	TRBJ2-7	TRBD1	few	CSVWGQGSEQYF	TGCAGCGTTTGGGGACAGGGAAGCGAGCAGTACTTC
TRBV29-1	TRBJ2-1	TRBD2	NA	CSVDPTSGRPYNEQFF	TGCAGCGTTGACCCGACTAGCGGGAGACCCTACAATGAGCAGTTCTTC
TRBV9	TRBJ2-1	TRBD1	once	CASSADRDRLEQFF	TGTGCCAGCAGCGCCGACAGGGATCGGCTTGAGCAGTTCTTC
TRBV11-2	TRBJ1-2	TRBD1	NA	CASSGLVQGASRDYGYTF	TGTGCCAGCAGCGGCCTAGTACAGGGGGCAAGTCGTGACTATGGCTACACCTTC
TRBV2	TRBJ2-4	NA	once	CASSGGPGGRKNIQYF	TGTGCCAGCAGCGGAGGGCCGGGGGGCCGAAAAAACATTCAGTACTTC
TRBV7-3	TRBJ2-3	NA	NA	CASSLAPRADTQYF	TGTGCCAGCAGCTTAGCCCCCAGGGCAGATACGCAGTATTTT
TRBV4-2	TRBJ2-7	TRBD1	NA	CASSHGQGTTYEQYF	TGTGCCAGCAGCCACGGACAGGGGACAACCTACGAGCAGTACTTC
TRBV28	TRBJ2-7	NA	few	CAIGGRAGSSYEQYF	TGTGCCATCGGGGGACGGGCAGGCAGCTCCTACGAGCAGTACTTC
TRBV7-2	TRBJ1-5	NA	few	CASSLIGGQPQHF	TGTGCCAGCAGCTTAATTGGCGGTCAGCCCCAGCATTTT
TRBV7-9	TRBJ2-1	TRBD2	NA	CASSPSGGDWGNEQFF	TGTGCCAGCAGCCCTAGTGGGGGGGACTGGGGCAATGAGCAGTTCTTC
TRBV5-4	TRBJ1-5	TRBD1	few	CASSHGTGGNQPQHF	TGTGCCAGCAGCCACGGGACAGGGGGCAATCAGCCCCAGCATTTT
TRBV14	TRBJ2-5	TRBD1	NA	CASSQDLLTGGQETQYF	TGTGCCAGCAGCCAAGATCTTTTGACAGGGGGTCAAGAGACCCAGTACTTC
TRBV9	TRBJ2-2	TRBD2	NA	CASSPSGGNTGELFF	TGTGCCAGCAGCCCTAGCGGGGGCAACACCGGGGAGCTGTTTTTT
TRBV30	TRBJ1-1	NA	few	CAWNREINTEAFF	TGTGCCTGGAACAGGGAGATAAACACTGAAGCTTTCTTT
TRBV5-1	TRBJ1-2	TRBD1	NA	CASRTGQGDSYGYTF	TGCGCCAGCAGGACGGGACAGGGGGACAGCTATGGCTACACCTTC
TRBV15	TRBJ1-5	TRBD1	NA	CATSTEDRARQPQHF	TGTGCCACCAGCACCGAGGACAGGGCCAGACAGCCCCAGCATTTT
TRBV9	TRBJ2-6	NA	NA	CASSVSIHIGGPGANVLTF	TGTGCCAGCAGCGTATCGATCCATATCGGGGGGCCTGGGGCCAACGTCCTGACTTTC
TRBV29-1	TRBJ2-7	TRBD1	NA	CSVSSGTGVYEQYF	TGCAGCGTCAGCTCCGGGACAGGGGTCTACGAGCAGTACTTC
TRBV5-4	TRBJ2-7	TRBD2	NA	CASSLGASGSYEQYF	TGTGCCAGCAGCTTGGGGGCTAGCGGCTCCTACGAGCAGTACTTC
TRBV7-8	TRBJ2-7	NA	NA	CASSFNRQEGYEQYF	TGTGCCAGCAGCTTTAATAGGCAGGAGGGGTACGAGCAGTACTTC
TRBV28	TRBJ2-7	NA	NA	CASSVTGSLYEQYF	TGTGCCAGCAGTGTTACCGGGAGTCTCTACGAGCAGTACTTC
TRBV29-1	TRBJ1-4	NA	NA	CSVTFVDEKLFF	TGCAGCGTGACATTCGTAGATGAAAAACTGTTTTTT
TRBV10-3	TRBJ2-3	TRBD1	NA	CAISEPTGGADTQYF	TGTGCCATCAGTGAGCCGACAGGGGGGGCAGATACGCAGTATTTT
TRBV6-1	TRBJ1-1	TRBD1	once	CASRAGGGTEAFF	TGTGCCAGCAGAGCAGGGGGAGGAACTGAAGCTTTCTTT
TRBV4-3	TRBJ2-7	NA	few	CASSQDGRYHEQYF	TGCGCCAGCAGCCAAGATGGGCGATACCACGAGCAGTACTTC
TRBV7-2	TRBJ2-1	TRBD2	NA	CASSLRVPGSGSHNEQFF	TGTGCCAGCAGTCTAAGAGTCCCGGGTAGCGGGAGCCACAATGAGCAGTTCTTC
TRBV11-3	TRBJ2-6	NA	once	CASSLGRGPGANVLTF	TGTGCCAGCAGCTTAGGGCGGGGGCCGGGGGCCAACGTCCTGACTTTC
TRBV6-1	TRBJ1-2	NA	once	CASSESRRVTKNGYTF	TGTGCCAGCAGTGAATCCCGCCGTGTGACAAAGAATGGCTACACCTTC
TRBV9	TRBJ2-2	NA	few	CASSVRTGGADTGELFF	TGTGCCAGCAGCGTGCGTACAGGGGGGGCGGACACCGGGGAGCTGTTTTTT
TRBV6-1	TRBJ1-5	NA	NA	CASSDRGARNQPQHF	TGTGCCAGCAGTGACAGGGGAGCTCGCAATCAGCCCCAGCATTTT
TRBV7-3	TRBJ2-3	TRBD2	NA	CASSSSGLALFTDTQYF	TGTGCCAGCAGCTCGAGCGGACTAGCCCTTTTCACAGATACGCAGTATTTT
TRBV27	TRBJ2-6	NA	few	CASSSDFPGLHSGANVLTF	TGTGCCAGCAGTTCCGATTTCCCGGGGTTACACTCTGGGGCCAACGTCCTGACTTTC
TRBV19	TRBJ2-2	NA	NA	CASTPSSSGQGPGELFF	TGTGCCAGTACCCCAAGTTCGTCCGGACAAGGGCCCGGGGAGCTGTTTTTT
TRBV6-8	TRBJ2-3	NA	NA	CASSYLLWGERLPDTQYF	TGTGCCAGCAGTTACCTTCTCTGGGGGGAGAGACTCCCAGATACGCAGTATTTT
TRBV9	TRBJ2-7	TRBD2	NA	CASSVSGRDEQYF	TGTGCCAGCAGCGTATCAGGGAGGGACGAGCAGTACTTC
TRBV12-5	TRBJ2-3	TRBD2	NA	CASGLVTSGGPNTQYF	TGTGCTAGTGGTTTGGTTACTAGCGGGGGGCCGAATACGCAGTATTTT
TRBV6-6	TRBJ2-3	TRBD2	once	CASSLAGGTDTQYF	TGTGCCAGCAGCCTAGCGGGAGGCACAGATACGCAGTATTTT
TRBV7-2	TRBJ1-2	NA	NA	CASSLVTDYGYTF	TGTGCCAGCAGCTTAGTCACAGACTATGGCTACACCTTC
TRBV11-2	TRBJ2-2	NA	NA	CASSPLGEGTGELFF	TGTGCCAGCAGCCCTTTGGGTGAGGGCACCGGGGAGCTGTTTTTT
TRBV29-1	TRBJ2-1	NA	NA	CSVVRVRGGNNEQFF	TGCAGCGTTGTCAGGGTCCGGGGAGGAAACAATGAGCAGTTCTTC
TRBV9	TRBJ2-3	NA	once	CASSVESAGQDTQYF	TGTGCCAGCAGCGTAGAAAGCGCGGGGCAAGATACGCAGTATTTT
TRBV2	TRBJ2-7	NA	NA	CASRYWSEQYF	TGTGCCAGCCGCTACTGGTCCGAGCAGTACTTC
TRBV27	TRBJ2-6	NA	NA	CASSLRGFSGANVLTF	TGTGCCAGCAGTTTAAGGGGCTTCTCTGGGGCCAACGTCCTGACTTTC
TRBV13	TRBJ2-7	TRBD2	once	CASSLERGSSYEQYF	TGTGCCAGCAGCTTAGAGCGGGGTAGCTCCTACGAGCAGTACTTC
TRBV7-9	TRBJ2-7	NA	NA	CASSFSRGQASSYEQYF	TGTGCCAGCAGCTTTTCTCGTGGGCAGGCCTCCTCCTACGAGCAGTACTTC
TRBV11-2	TRBJ1-6	TRBD1	once	CASSFDRVYSPLHF	TGTGCCAGCAGCTTCGACAGGGTTTATTCACCCCTCCACTTT
TRBV7-9	TRBJ2-7	TRBD1	NA	CASVFGTGYEQYF	TGTGCCAGTGTGTTCGGGACAGGTTACGAGCAGTACTTC
TRBV10-1	TRBJ2-3	TRBD2	few	CASSAGLVADTQYF	TGCGCCAGCAGTGCTGGACTAGTTGCGGATACGCAGTATTTT
TRBV5-1	TRBJ2-1	NA	NA	CASSSTSRGNEQFF	TGCGCCAGCAGCTCGACAAGCCGGGGGAATGAGCAGTTCTTC
TRBV5-4	TRBJ2-1	TRBD2	NA	CASSLGGGAAYNEQFF	TGTGCCAGCAGCTTGGGGGGGGGTGCGGCCTACAATGAGCAGTTCTTC
TRBV4-3	TRBJ2-7	TRBD2	NA	CASSRSSGPYEQYF	TGCGCCAGCAGCCGATCTAGCGGACCCTACGAGCAGTACTTC
TRBV2	TRBJ1-6	NA	NA	CASTIGVSPLHF	TGTGCCAGCACAATCGGGGTTTCACCCCTCCACTTT
TRBV27	TRBJ1-5	NA	NA	CASRNSYWGNQPQHF	TGTGCCAGCAGGAACAGTTACTGGGGCAATCAGCCCCAGCATTTT
TRBV7-3	TRBJ2-1	NA	NA	CASSPDPAGYNEQFF	TGTGCCAGCAGCCCCGACCCGGCAGGCTACAATGAGCAGTTCTTC
TRBV7-9	TRBJ1-2	TRBD1	NA	CASSLGQGAVGYTF	TGTGCCAGCAGCCTGGGACAGGGGGCAGTTGGCTACACCTTC
TRBV5-6	TRBJ2-2	TRBD1	few	CASSFWDRGTGELFF	TGTGCCAGCAGCTTTTGGGACAGGGGGACCGGGGAGCTGTTTTTT
TRBV11-2	TRBJ2-1	TRBD1	NA	CASSLGQGKLWNNEQFF	TGTGCCAGCAGCCTTGGACAGGGGAAATTGTGGAACAATGAGCAGTTCTTC
TRBV30	TRBJ2-3	NA	NA	CAWSVGGDTQYF	TGTGCCTGGAGTGTCGGGGGAGATACGCAGTATTTT